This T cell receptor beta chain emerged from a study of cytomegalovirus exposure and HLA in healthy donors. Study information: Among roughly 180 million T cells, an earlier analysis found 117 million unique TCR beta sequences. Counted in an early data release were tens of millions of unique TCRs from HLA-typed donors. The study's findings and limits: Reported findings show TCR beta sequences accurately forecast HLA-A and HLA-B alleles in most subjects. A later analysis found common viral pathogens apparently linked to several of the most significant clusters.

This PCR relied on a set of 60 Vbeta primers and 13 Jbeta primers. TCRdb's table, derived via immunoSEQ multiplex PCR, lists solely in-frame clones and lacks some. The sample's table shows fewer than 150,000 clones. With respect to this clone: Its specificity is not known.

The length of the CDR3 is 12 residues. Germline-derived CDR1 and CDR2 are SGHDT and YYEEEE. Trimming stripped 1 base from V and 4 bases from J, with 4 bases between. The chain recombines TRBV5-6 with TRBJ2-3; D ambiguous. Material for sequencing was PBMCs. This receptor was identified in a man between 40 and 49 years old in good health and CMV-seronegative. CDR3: CASSLLSDTQYF. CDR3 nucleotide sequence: TGTGCCAGCAGCTTGCTTTCAGATACGCAGTATTTT.